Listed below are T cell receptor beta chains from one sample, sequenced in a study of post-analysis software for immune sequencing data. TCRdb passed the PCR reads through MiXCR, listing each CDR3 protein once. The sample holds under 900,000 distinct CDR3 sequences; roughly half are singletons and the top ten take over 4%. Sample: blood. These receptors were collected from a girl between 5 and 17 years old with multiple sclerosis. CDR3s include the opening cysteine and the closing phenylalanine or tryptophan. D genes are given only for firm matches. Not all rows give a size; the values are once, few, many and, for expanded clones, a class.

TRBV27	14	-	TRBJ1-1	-	TGTGCCAGCAGTTTTGAGGGTCGGAACACTGAAGCTTTCTTT	CASSFEGRNTEAFF
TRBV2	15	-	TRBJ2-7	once	TGTGCCAGCAGTGCCCCCGGAGTTGGGGCCTACGAGCAGTACTTC	CASSAPGVGAYEQYF
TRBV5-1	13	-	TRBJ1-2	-	TGCGCCAGCAGCTCTGCTGGGTTGGGTGGCTACACCTTC	CASSSAGLGGYTF
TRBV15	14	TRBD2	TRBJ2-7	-	TGTGCCACCAGCAGCGGGAGGGCGGGGTACGAGCAGTACTTC	CATSSGRAGYEQYF
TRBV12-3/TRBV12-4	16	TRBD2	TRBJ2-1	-	TGTGCCAGCAGCCCCGGACTAGCGGGAAGGAACAATGAGCAGTTCTTC	CASSPGLAGRNNEQFF
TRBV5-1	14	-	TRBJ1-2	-	TGCGCCAGCAGCTTGGAGGCAGGGAGCTATGGCTACACCTTC	CASSLEAGSYGYTF
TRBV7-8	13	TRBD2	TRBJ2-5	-	TGTGCCAGCGAGACTAGCGCCCGAGGGACCCAGTACTTC	CASETSARGTQYF
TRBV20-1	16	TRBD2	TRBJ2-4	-	TGCAGTGCTAGGAGGGGACTAGCGGGGACCCAAAACATTCAGTACTTC	CSARRGLAGTQNIQYF
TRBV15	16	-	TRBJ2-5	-	TGTGCCACCAGCAGGACCGGGACCGACATCCAAGAGACCCAGTACTTC	CATSRTGTDIQETQYF
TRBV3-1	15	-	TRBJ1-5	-	TGTGCCAGCAGCCAAGGAACGGGGGTCAATCAGCCCCAGCATTTT	CASSQGTGVNQPQHF
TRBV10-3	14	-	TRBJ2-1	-	TGTGCCATCAGTGAGGGAGGGACCAACAATGAGCAGTTCTTC	CAISEGGTNNEQFF
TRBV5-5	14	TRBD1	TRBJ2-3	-	TGTGCCAGCAGCTCGGACAGGGATGGTGATACGCAGTATTTT	CASSSDRDGDTQYF
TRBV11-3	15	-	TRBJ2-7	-	TGCGCCAGCAGCCTCCAATCCGGCTCCCTCTACGAGCAGTACTTC	CASSLQSGSLYEQYF
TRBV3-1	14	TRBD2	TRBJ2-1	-	TGTGCCAGCAGCCGGACTAGCGGGAGGTATGAGCAGTTCTTC	CASSRTSGRYEQFF
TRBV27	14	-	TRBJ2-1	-	TGTGCCAGCACAAGTGCGAGCTCCTACAATGAGCAGTTCTTC	CASTSASSYNEQFF
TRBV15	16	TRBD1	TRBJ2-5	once	TGTGCCACCAGCGGGTGGGACAGTGAAGGACAAGAGACCCAGTACTTC	CATSGWDSEGQETQYF
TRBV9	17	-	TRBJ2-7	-	TGTGCCAGCAGCCCGTCGTCAGGTCTGCCGAGCTCCTACGAGCAGTACTTC	CASSPSSGLPSSYEQYF
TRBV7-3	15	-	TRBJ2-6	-	TGTGCCAGCAGCATAACAGCTTCTGGGGCCAACGTCCTGACTTTC	CASSITASGANVLTF
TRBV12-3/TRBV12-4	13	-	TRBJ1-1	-	TGTGCCAGCACCCTCGGGGACTCCACTGAAGCTTTCTTT	CASTLGDSTEAFF
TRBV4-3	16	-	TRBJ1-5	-	TGCGCCAGCAGCCAAGACTCCGGGGCAAGCAATCAGCCCCAGCATTTT	CASSQDSGASNQPQHF
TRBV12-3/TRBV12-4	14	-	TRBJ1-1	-	TGTGCCAGCAGAGAGTCCGGGGAACGGACTGAAGCTTTCTTT	CASRESGERTEAFF
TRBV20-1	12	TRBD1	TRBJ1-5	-	TGCAGTGCGTGGACAGGGCAAGAGCCCCAGCATTTT	CSAWTGQEPQHF
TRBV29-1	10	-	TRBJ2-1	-	TGCAGCGGGGGGGACAATGAGCAGTTCTTC	CSGGDNEQFF
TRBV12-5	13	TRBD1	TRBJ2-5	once	TGTGCTAGTGGCCTCACAGGGGTGGAGACCCAGTACTTC	CASGLTGVETQYF
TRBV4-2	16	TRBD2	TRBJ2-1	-	TGTGCCAGCAGCCAAGATCTAGCGGGGGGCTACAATGAGCAGTTCTTC	CASSQDLAGGYNEQFF
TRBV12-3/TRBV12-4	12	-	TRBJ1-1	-	TGCGCCAGCAGCTACCCCATAACTGAAGCTTTCTTT	CASSYPITEAFF
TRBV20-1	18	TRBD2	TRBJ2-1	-	TGCAGTGCTAGGGACTCCGGACTAGCGGGGGGGAGCCACAATGAGCAGTTCTTC	CSARDSGLAGGSHNEQFF
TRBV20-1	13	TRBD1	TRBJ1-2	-	TGCAGTGCCACAGGGGGTGAGGGGTATGGCTACACCTTC	CSATGGEGYGYTF
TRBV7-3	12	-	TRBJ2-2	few	TGTGCCAGCGAAAGCCACACCGGGGAGCTGTTTTTT	CASESHTGELFF
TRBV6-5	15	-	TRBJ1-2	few	TGTGCCAGCAGCCCCCGGGCCACTTACACATTGGGCTACACCTTC	CASSPRATYTLGYTF
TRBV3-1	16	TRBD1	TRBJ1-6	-	TGTGCCAGCAGCCAGGGGACAGGGGGCACTAATTCACCCCTCCACTTT	CASSQGTGGTNSPLHF
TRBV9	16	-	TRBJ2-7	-	TGTGCCAGCAGCGTAGGTGACACCTGGATCTCCTACGAGCAGTACTTC	CASSVGDTWISYEQYF
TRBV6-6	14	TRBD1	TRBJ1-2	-	TGTGCCAGCAGTTACCCCGGACAGGAGCATGGCTACACCTTC	CASSYPGQEHGYTF
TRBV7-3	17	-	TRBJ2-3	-	TGTGCCAGCAGGAGAGATTCTAGGGGGTTTGGCACAGATACGCAGTATTTT	CASRRDSRGFGTDTQYF
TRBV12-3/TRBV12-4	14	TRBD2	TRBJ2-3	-	TGTGCCAGCAGTCCGGGACTAACGTCAGATACGCAGTATTTT	CASSPGLTSDTQYF
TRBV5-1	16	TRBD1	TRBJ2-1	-	TGCGCCAGCACTGCAGGGGGCCCTGTCTCCTACAATGAGCAGTTCTTC	CASTAGGPVSYNEQFF
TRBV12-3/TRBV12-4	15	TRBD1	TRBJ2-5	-	TGTGCCAGCAGCAAACCGGGACAGGGAGGGGAGACCCAGTACTTC	CASSKPGQGGETQYF
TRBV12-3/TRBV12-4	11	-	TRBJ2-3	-	TGTGCCAGCACCACTGCGGACTTGCAGTATTTT	CASTTADLQYF
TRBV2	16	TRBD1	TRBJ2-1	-	TGTGCCAGCAGAAGCTACCGGGACAGACTTGACAATGAGCAGTTCTTC	CASRSYRDRLDNEQFF
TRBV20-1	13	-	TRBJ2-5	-	TGCAGTGCTAAAGGCGTGGGGATAGAGACCCAGTACTTC	CSAKGVGIETQYF
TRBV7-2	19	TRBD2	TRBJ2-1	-	TGTGCCAGCAGCTCCTCGGCCAGACTAGCGGGAGGGCCTATGTATGAGCAGTTCTTC	CASSSSARLAGGPMYEQFF
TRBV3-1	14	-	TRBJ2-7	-	TGTGCCAGCAGCCAGAGCCAACCTGACGGCGAGCAGTACTTC	CASSQSQPDGEQYF
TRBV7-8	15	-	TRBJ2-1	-	TGTGCCAGCACCTTAAGGAGGGGCTCCTACAATGAGCAGTTCTTC	CASTLRRGSYNEQFF
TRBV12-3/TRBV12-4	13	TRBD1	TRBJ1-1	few	TGTGCCAGCAGTTTTGGACAGGGGCGCGGAGCTTTCTTT	CASSFGQGRGAFF
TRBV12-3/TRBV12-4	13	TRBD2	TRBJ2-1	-	TGTGCCAGCAGTTTAGGACTAGCGGGGGGAAAGTTCTTC	CASSLGLAGGKFF